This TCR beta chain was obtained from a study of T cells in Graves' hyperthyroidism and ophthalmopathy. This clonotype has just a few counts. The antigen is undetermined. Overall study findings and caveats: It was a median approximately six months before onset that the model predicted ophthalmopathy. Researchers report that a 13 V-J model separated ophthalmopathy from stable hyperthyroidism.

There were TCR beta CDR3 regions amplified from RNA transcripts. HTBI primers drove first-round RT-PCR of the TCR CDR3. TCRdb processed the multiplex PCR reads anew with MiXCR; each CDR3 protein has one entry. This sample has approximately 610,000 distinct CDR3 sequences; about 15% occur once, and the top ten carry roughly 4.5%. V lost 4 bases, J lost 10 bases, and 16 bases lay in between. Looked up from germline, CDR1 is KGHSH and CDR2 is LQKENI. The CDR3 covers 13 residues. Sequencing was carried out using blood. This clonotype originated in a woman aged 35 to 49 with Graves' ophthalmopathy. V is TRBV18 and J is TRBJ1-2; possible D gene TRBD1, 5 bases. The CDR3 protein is CASSLPGGRLYTF. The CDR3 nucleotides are TGTGCCAGCTCACTCCCTGGGGGACGTCTCTACACCTTC.